The 10 T cell receptor beta chains listed next were all sequenced from one sample in a study of tumor T cells in aggressive B-cell lymphoma. The assay was immunoSEQ multiplex PCR, and TCRdb's table has in-frame clones only and misses some. The sample lists fewer than 6,000 clones; roughly nine tenths were seen once. Sequencing was done on a sample of tumor tissue. The source of these receptors is an adult with diffuse large B cell lymphoma.

The gene calls are TRBV5-6 and TRBJ1-6; 7 bases are a match to TRBD1. Germline CDR1 SGHDT, CDR2 YYEEEE. The V gene end was trimmed by 4 bases and the J gene end by 5 bases; junction bases not matched to a gene: 9. This CDR3 region has 16 residues. CDR3 sequence: CASSLYRGHDNSPLHF. In nucleotides, the CDR3 is TGTGCCAGCAGCCTCTACAGGGGTCACGATAATTCACCCCTCCACTTT.

The chain couples TRBV30 to TRBJ2-1; D not certain. The CDR3 consists of 12 residues. V lost 0 bases to trimming and J lost 10 bases, with 10 bases between them. Germline CDR1 is GTSNPN and CDR2 is SVGIG (reference sequence). CDR3 region: CAWSVALEEQFF. CDR3 in DNA: TGTGCCTGGAGTGTAGCGCTTGAGGAGCAGTTCTTC. Combining the CDR3 with reference TRBV30 and TRBJ2-1 gives the whole variable domain SQTIHQWPATLVQPVGSPLSLECTVEGTSNPNLYWYRQAAGRGLQLLFYSVGIGQISSEVPQNLSASRPQDRQFILSSKKLLLSDSGFYLCAWSVALEEQFFGPGTRLTVL.

V gene TRBV30 combines with J gene TRBJ2-5; 8 positions match TRBD1. The J call is doubtful: the DNA matches TRBJ2-7 better. The germline V gene encodes CDR1 GTSNPN and CDR2 SVGIG (reference sequence). The CDR3 is 15 amino acids. The CDR3 nucleotides are TGTGCCTGGAGTGCCCCAAGGACAGGGTCCTACGAGCAGTACTTC. It translates to CAWSAPRTGSYEQYF.

The count of this clone is one. CDR3 DNA: TGTGCCAGCTCACCAGCAGCAGCGACCTATGGCTACACCTTC. Its protein product is CASSPAAATYGYTF. The chain recombines TRBV18 with TRBJ1-2, with D unresolved. The germline V gene encodes CDR1 KGHSH and CDR2 LQKENI. The V end lost 2 bases, the J end lost 4 bases, and 11 bases lay between the germline ends. CDR3 length: 14 residues.

The chain uses TRBV28 and TRBJ1-5; D possibly corresponds to TRBD1 (5 bases). Germline CDR1 is MDHEN and CDR2 is SYDVKM. Trimming removed 2 bases at V and 6 bases at J, with 11 bases between. The CDR3 extends over 14 amino acids. The CDR3 spells CASSLSGRGQPQHF. CDR3 coding DNA: TGTGCCAGCAGTTTAAGCGGGAGGGGTCAGCCCCAGCATTTT.

Only a few counts were recorded for this clone. The chain uses TRBV7-9 and TRBJ2-7; no clear D. This CDR3 contains 15 residues. Looked up from germline, CDR1 is SEHNR and CDR2 is FQNEAQ (reference sequence). V was shortened by 4 bases and J by 2 bases, with 15 bases between the two germline ends. The CDR3 DNA reads TGTGCCAGCAGCTCCTCCGGCAGGTTAACCTACGAGCAGTACTTC. Its translation is CASSSSGRLTYEQYF.

This chain uses TRBV2 with TRBJ2-7; perhaps TRBD1 as D (6 bases). Trimming removed 5 bases at V and 6 bases at J, with 23 bases between. This CDR3 has 16 amino acids. Per germline, CDR1 SNHLY and CDR2 FYNNEI. The CDR3 region has the DNA TGTGCCAGCAGTCACAGGGTCCCTCGTGAAGTCGCCGAGCAGTACTTC. Translating it yields CASSHRVPREVAEQYF.

This clone was seen only once. The gene calls are TRBV4-2 and TRBJ1-2; D is uncertain. Trimming stripped 5 bases from V and 0 bases from J, with 16 bases between. This CDR3 is 16 amino acids long. In germline, CDR1 is LGHNA, CDR2 YNFKEQ. The CDR3 nucleotides are TGTGCCAGCAGCGAGGGAGCGGTGAACTCTAACTATGGCTACACCTTC. It codes for CASSEGAVNSNYGYTF.

V gene TRBV6-5 combines with J gene TRBJ2-7; 8 bases fit TRBD1. The germline gives CDR1 MNHEY, CDR2 SVGAGI. The length of the CDR3 is 15 residues. The trim removed 0 bases at V and 3 bases at J, leaving 4 bases unmatched. The CDR3 sequence: CASSYSYGTGYEQYF. In DNA, the CDR3 is TGTGCCAGCAGTTACTCTTACGGGACAGGCTACGAGCAGTACTTC.

The chain links TRBV5-1 to TRBJ1-2, with 8 bases aligning to TRBD1. Per the germline V gene, CDR1 is SGHRS and CDR2 is YFSETQ. J gave up 4 bases and V 4 bases, and 3 bases lay outside the gene matches. The length of the CDR3 is 13 residues. The DNA for the CDR3 is TGCGCCAGCAGCCCTGGGACAGGCTATGGCTACACCTTC. This encodes CASSPGTGYGYTF.